This T cell receptor (beta chain) was identified in a study of radiation and T cells in renal cell carcinoma. This sample's time point: blood 4 weeks post-SBRT, at nephrectomy. Regarding treatment: 15 Gy SBRT to primary tumor, nephrectomy 4 weeks later. This renal cell carcinoma was of the clear cell type. Study-wide findings and caveats: From baseline, blood top tumor clonotypes peaked at 2 weeks post-radiation.

Profiled with immunoSEQ multiplex PCR; TCRdb holds only in-frame clones, not every one. Among 97,000 or so clones listed, approximately 80% were seen once. A remark on this clone: Antigen specificity is unknown.

This receptor was obtained from a man aged 60 to 75 with renal cell carcinoma. This material consisted of blood, taken from a patient whose treatment included radiotherapy and nephrectomy.

DNA of the CDR3: TGTGCCAGCAGCCGATTTAACGGACAAGAAGCTTTCTTT. The encoded protein is CASSRFNGQEAFF. V is TRBV7-2 and J is TRBJ1-1, with D maybe TRBD1 (5 bases). Germline V lookup: CDR1 SGHTA, CDR2 FQGNSA. CDR3 length: 13 residues. The germline V and J ends were trimmed by 5 bases and 8 bases, with 15 bases remaining between them.